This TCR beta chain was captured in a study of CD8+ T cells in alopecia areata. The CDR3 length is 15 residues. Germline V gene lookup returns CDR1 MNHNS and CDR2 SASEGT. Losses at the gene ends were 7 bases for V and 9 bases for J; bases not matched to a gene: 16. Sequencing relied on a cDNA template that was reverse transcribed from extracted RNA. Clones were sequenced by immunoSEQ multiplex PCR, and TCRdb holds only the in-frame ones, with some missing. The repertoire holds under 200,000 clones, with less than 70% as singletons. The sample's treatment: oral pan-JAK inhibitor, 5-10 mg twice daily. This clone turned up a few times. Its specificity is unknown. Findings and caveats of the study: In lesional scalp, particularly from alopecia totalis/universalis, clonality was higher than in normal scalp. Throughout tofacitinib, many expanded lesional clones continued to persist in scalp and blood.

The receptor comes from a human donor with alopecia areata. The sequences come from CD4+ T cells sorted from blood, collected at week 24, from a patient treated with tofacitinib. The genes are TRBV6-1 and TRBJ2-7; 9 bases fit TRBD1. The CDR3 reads CASTEPGTGLNRQYF. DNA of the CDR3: TGTGCCAGCACCGAACCCGGGACAGGGTTGAATCGGCAGTACTTC.